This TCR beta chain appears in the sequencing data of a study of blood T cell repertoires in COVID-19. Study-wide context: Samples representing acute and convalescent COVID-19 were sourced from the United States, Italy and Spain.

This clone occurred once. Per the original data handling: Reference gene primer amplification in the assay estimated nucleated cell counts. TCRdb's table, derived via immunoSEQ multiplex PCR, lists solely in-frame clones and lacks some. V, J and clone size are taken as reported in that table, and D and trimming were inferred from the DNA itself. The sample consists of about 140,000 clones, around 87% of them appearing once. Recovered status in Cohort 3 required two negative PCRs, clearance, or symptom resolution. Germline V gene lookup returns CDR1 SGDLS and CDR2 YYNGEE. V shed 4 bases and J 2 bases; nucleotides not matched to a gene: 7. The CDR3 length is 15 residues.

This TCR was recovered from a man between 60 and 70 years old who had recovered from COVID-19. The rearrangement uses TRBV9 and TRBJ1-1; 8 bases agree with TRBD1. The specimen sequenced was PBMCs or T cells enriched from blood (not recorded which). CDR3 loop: CASSQTGVINTEAFF. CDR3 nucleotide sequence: TGTGCCAGCAGCCAGACAGGGGTAATTAACACTGAAGCTTTCTTT.